This T cell receptor beta chain emerged from a study of T cell responses to AZD1222 COVID-19 vaccine. Findings and caveats of the study: Donors were mostly white British, more females; clonal diversity possibly underestimated.

Notes on this clone: No antigen is known for it.

This table comes from immunoSEQ multiplex PCR, and its TCRdb copy is limited to in-frame clones, with some not included. The table records 130,000 or so clones, roughly 90% of them present only once. This CDR3 region has 12 residues. Between the trimmed V and J ends, which lost 7 bases and 5 bases, there was a span of 12 bases. Germline V gene lookup returns CDR1 SGHNT and CDR2 YYREEE (reference sequence). Here the sequenced sample was peripheral blood, taken on day 0 of MenACWY control vaccination. The V and J genes are TRBV5-4 and TRBJ2-5; D gene unclear. This TCR came from an adult in good health. CDR3 coding DNA: TGTGCCAGCCGACTCCCAGGCGAGACCCAGTACTTC. Its protein is CASRLPGETQYF. The entire variable domain, with the rest obtained from reference TRBV5-4 and TRBJ2-5, is as follows: ETGVTQSPTHLIKTRGQQVTLRCSSQSGHNTVSWYQQALGQGPQFIFQYYREEENGRGNFPPRFSGLQFPNYSSELNVNALELDDSALYLCASRLPGETQYFGPGTRLLVL.